The 31 T cell receptor beta chains listed next were all sequenced from one sample in a study of blood T cell repertoires in COVID-19. Using immunoSEQ multiplex PCR, the repertoire was profiled, and TCRdb retains in-frame clones only, with some absent. Of under 150,000 clones in the sample, approximately 81% were seen once. Sequencing input: peripheral blood. The receptors were gathered from a man aged 60 to 75 with acute or convalescent COVID-19.

The V gene is TRBV14, the J gene TRBJ2-1, with 7 positions matching TRBD2. CDR3 size: 17 residues. Trimming removed 5 bases from V and 7 bases from J; junction bases left unmatched: 17. Germline CDR1 SGHDN, CDR2 FVKESK. The CDR3 loop is CASSGLGGARDYNEQFF. The CDR3 DNA reads TGTGCCAGCAGCGGCCTTGGTGGCGCCCGGGACTATAATGAGCAGTTCTTC.

The V gene is TRBV30, the J gene TRBJ1-2, with D unresolved. V shed 0 bases and J shed 1 base, with 9 bases lying between them. The germline V gene has CDR1 GTSNPN and CDR2 SVGIG (reference sequence). The CDR3 has 14 amino acids. CDR3 loop: CAWSVPGGNYGYTF. CDR3 DNA sequence: TGTGCCTGGAGTGTACCCGGCGGTAACTATGGCTACACCTTC.

The chain joins TRBV4-2 to TRBJ2-2, with 7 nucleotides matching TRBD2. Unmatched junction bases numbered 9, after V lost 0 bases and J lost 2 bases. Germline assignment: CDR1 LGHNA and CDR2 YNFKEQ. This CDR3 is 18 amino acids long. The CDR3 sequence: CASSQDPVSGVNTGELFF. The CDR3 region has the DNA TGTGCCAGCAGCCAAGATCCCGTAAGCGGGGTTAACACCGGGGAGCTGTTTTTT.

This clone was counted a few times. The chain carries TRBV2 and TRBJ1-1; D possibly corresponds to TRBD1 (5 bases). Trimming stripped 4 bases from V and 3 bases from J, with 9 bases between. CDR1 SNHLY and CDR2 FYNNEI come from the germline V gene. The CDR3 consists of 13 residues. CDR3 sequence: CASSGVGDTEAFF. CDR3 bases: TGTGCCAGCAGTGGTGTAGGGGACACTGAAGCTTTCTTT.

This clone was found once. CDR3 sequence reads: CASTTQAKKPYEQYF. The CDR3 coding sequence is TGTGCCAGCACCACCCAGGCCAAGAAGCCCTACGAGCAGTACTTC. The J gene is TRBJ2-7, the V gene TRBV7-8; no definite D call. V was cut by 7 bases and J by 2 bases, with 18 bases left in between. This CDR3 spans 15 amino acids. Germline CDR1 SGHVS, CDR2 FQNEAQ.

This chain uses TRBV5-1 with TRBJ1-2; 9 positions match TRBD1. CDR1 is SGHRS, CDR2 YFSETQ, per germline. This CDR3 spans 14 amino acids. Trimming at V came to 2 bases and at J to 6 bases, leaving 5 bases not matched to a gene. CDR3 loop: CASSFGTGPNGYTF. CDR3 sequence (DNA): TGCGCCAGCAGCTTTGGGACAGGGCCTAATGGCTACACCTTC.

The rearrangement links TRBV6-5 to TRBJ2-1; 11 nucleotides align to TRBD2. The CDR3 extends over 14 amino acids. CDR1 is MNHEY and CDR2 is SVGAGI in the germline V gene. The J segment lost 5 bases and the V segment lost 8 bases, leaving 5 bases of the junction unmatched. The CDR3 coding sequence is TGTGCCAGCCGACTAGCGGGAAGTAACAATGAGCAGTTCTTC. This translates into CASRLAGSNNEQFF.

This clone was detected only once. The gene calls are TRBV3-1 (or the pseudogene TRBV3-2) and TRBJ2-5; weak D call: TRBD2 (5 bases). The ends were cut back, 0 bases at V and 5 bases at J, with 10 bases in the middle. CDR1 and CDR2 (germline): LGHDT, YNNKEL (reference sequence). This CDR3 comprises 14 residues. CDR3 region: CASSQDVRAETQYF. CDR3 nucleotides: TGTGCCAGCAGCCAAGATGTGCGGGCGGAGACCCAGTACTTC.

The J gene is TRBJ2-7, the V gene TRBV27; D might be TRBD2 (5 bases). Trimming stripped 7 bases from V and 5 bases from J, with 15 bases between. Germline-derived CDR1 and CDR2 are MNHEY and SMNVEV (reference sequence). This CDR3 is built from 13 residues. The DNA of the CDR3 is TGTGCCAGCACTAGCCAGGACGAAGACGAGCAGTACTTC. It translates to CASTSQDEDEQYF.

The chain combines TRBV19 with TRBJ1-3, with D uncertain. V lost 5 bases and J lost 0, with 11 bases in between. This CDR3 region has 15 residues. Germline V gene lookup returns CDR1 LNHDA and CDR2 SQIVND (reference sequence). In nucleotides, the CDR3 is TGTGCCAGTAGTCAAGACGGGAGCTCTGGAAACACCATATATTTT. It encodes CASSQDGSSGNTIYF.

In DNA, the CDR3 is TGTGCCAGCAGCAAAAGGGGGTGGAGTGGCTACACCTTC. Translation: CASSKRGWSGYTF. The rearrangement joins TRBV21-1 to TRBJ1-2; whether TRBD1, the table's D call, matches the DNA was not checked. TRBV21-1 is shown as a pseudogene. The CDR3 runs to 13 residues.

The chain is built from TRBV12-3 or TRBV12-4 and TRBJ1-2; TRBD1 is a possible D gene (6 bases). This CDR3 has 13 residues. V was trimmed by 6 bases and J by 8 bases, leaving 16 bases between them. CDR3 sequence (DNA): TGTGCCAGCAGGTTCACAGGGTCTTTCGGCTACACCTTC. The encoded protein is CASRFTGSFGYTF.

The genes are TRBV3-1 (or the pseudogene TRBV3-2) and TRBJ2-7, with a possible D match to TRBD1 (5 bases). CDR1 and CDR2 from the germline V gene are LGHDT and YNNKEL (reference sequence). The CDR3 totals 18 residues. V was shortened by 1 base and J by 2 bases, with 21 bases between the two germline ends. In DNA form, the CDR3 reads TGTGCCAGCAGCCAAGGGGGCCCTTTACAGGCCCCGACCTACGAGCAGTACTTC. Its protein product is CASSQGGPLQAPTYEQYF.

The chain has TRBV4-1 and TRBJ2-5; TRBD2 agrees at 7 bases. Germline-derived CDR1 and CDR2 are MGHRA and YSYEKL. CDR3 size: 15 residues. Trimming at V came to 2 bases and at J to 2 bases, leaving 5 bases not matched to a gene. CDR3 amino acids: CASSQNPGGQETQYF. The CDR3 nucleotides are TGCGCCAGCAGCCAAAATCCGGGAGGACAAGAGACCCAGTACTTC.

The V call is TRBV3-1 (or the pseudogene TRBV3-2), the J call TRBJ1-3; D gene unclear. Germline V lookup: CDR1 LGHDT, CDR2 YNNKEL (reference sequence). The CDR3 loop spans 16 amino acids. V lost 2 bases and J 0 bases, leaving 11 bases between the germline ends. The CDR3, as DNA: TGTGCCAGCAGCCAATTGACACGCGTCTCTGGAAACACCATATATTTT. This codes for CASSQLTRVSGNTIYF.

J is TRBJ1-1 and V is TRBV9; 11 bases map to TRBD1. V lost 4 bases to trimming and J lost 0 bases; unmatched junction nucleotides: 8. The germline V gene encodes CDR1 SGDLS and CDR2 YYNGEE. The CDR3 length is 17 residues. The CDR3 loop is CASSIGTGGRMNTEAFF. CDR3 DNA sequence: TGTGCCAGCAGCATAGGGACAGGGGGTCGCATGAACACTGAAGCTTTCTTT.

The J gene is TRBJ1-4, the V gene TRBV6-5; D is unresolved. CDR1 and CDR2 from the germline V gene are MNHEY and SVGAGI. The V and J ends lost 7 bases and 3 bases respectively, with 12 bases between them. The CDR3 spans 14 residues. CDR3 in amino acids: CASTAGRSNEKLFF. For the CDR3, the DNA is TGTGCCAGCACTGCGGGCAGATCTAATGAAAAACTGTTTTTT.

The gene calls are TRBV27 and TRBJ1-6; 9 bases line up with TRBD1. Germline V gives CDR1 MNHEY, CDR2 SMNVEV (reference sequence). V trimming: 5 bases; J trimming: 2 bases; junction bases outside the gene matches: 4. There are 16 residues in the CDR3. Here the CDR3 DNA reads TGTGCCAGCAGTCTCCGGACAGGGGCCTATAATTCACCCCTCCACTTT. The encoded protein is CASSLRTGAYNSPLHF.

This CDR3 is CASSLYTLNTEAFF. In nucleotides, the CDR3 is TGTGCCAGCAGCTTATACACCTTGAACACTGAAGCTTTCTTT. The chain links TRBV5-6 to TRBJ1-1; D gene ambiguous. The V gene's germline CDR1 is SGHDT and CDR2 YYEEEE. V dropped 2 bases and J dropped 0 bases, with 8 bases sitting between them. The length of the CDR3 is 14 residues.

This chain uses TRBV11-2 with TRBJ2-2; D is perhaps TRBD1 (6 bases). Germline CDR1 and CDR2: SGHAT and FQNNGV. The CDR3 consists of 16 residues. With 6 bases removed from V and 6 bases from J, the gap between germline ends came to 20 bases. The CDR3 DNA is TGTGCCAGCAGATCTCTCGTGGGGGCGTCCCCCGGGGAGCTGTTTTTT. Translating it yields CASRSLVGASPGELFF.

A word on this clone: Its ends do not fully match the called genes, so a read error is possible. The genes are TRBV30 and TRBJ1-4, with a possible D match to TRBD1 (6 bases). Germline CDR1 is GTSNPN and CDR2 is SVGIG (reference sequence). The CDR3 extends over 13 amino acids. The CDR3 sequence is CAWSKGGDKAGRF. In DNA, the CDR3 is TGTGCCTGGAGTAAGGGGGGGGACAAAGCAGGGCGTTTT. Looking up the rest from reference TRBV30 and TRBJ1-4 gives the full variable domain: SQTIHQWPATLVQPVGSPLSLECTVEGTSNPNLYWYRQAAGRGLQLLFYSVGIGQISSEVPQNLSASRPQDRQFILSSKKLLLSDSGFYLCAWSKGGDKAGRFGSGTQLSVL.

The chain combines TRBV5-6 with TRBJ1-2; D is perhaps TRBD1 (6 bases). V was pared by 0 bases and J by 8 bases, with 11 bases between. Germline values: CDR1 SGHDT, CDR2 YYEEEE. CDR3 size: 13 residues. CDR3 residues: CASSLGQDRGYTF. DNA for the CDR3: TGTGCCAGCAGCTTGGGACAGGATCGCGGCTACACCTTC. Full variable domain (rest looked up from reference TRBV5-6 and TRBJ1-2): DAGVTQSPTHLIKTRGQQVTLRCSPKSGHDTVSWYQQALGQGPQFIFQYYEEEERQRGNFPDRFSGHQFPNYSSELNVNALLLGDSALYLCASSLGQDRGYTFGSGTRLTVV.

The V gene is TRBV12-5, the J gene TRBJ2-1, with TRBD2 identical over 12 bases. The CDR3 covers 15 residues. Germline assignment: CDR1 LGHNT and CDR2 FRNRAP. The V segment lost 1 base and the J segment 6 bases; nucleotides outside the gene matches: 1. CDR3: CASGLGTSGTNEQFF. The CDR3 coding sequence is TGTGCTAGTGGTTTGGGGACTAGCGGGACCAATGAGCAGTTCTTC.

The chain joins TRBV12-3 or TRBV12-4 to TRBJ2-1; 8 bases agree with TRBD1. Unmatched junction bases numbered 6, after V lost 5 bases and J lost 9 bases. The length of the CDR3 is 13 residues. CDR3: CASSTSQGAEQFF. The CDR3 region has the DNA TGTGCCAGCAGTACCAGCCAGGGGGCTGAGCAGTTCTTC.

The V call is TRBV29-1, the J call TRBJ1-3, with no clear D. The V gene's germline CDR1 is SQVTM and CDR2 ANQGSEA. The CDR3 runs to 10 residues. Trimming left V 7 bases short and J 9 bases short, with 10 bases between. This CDR3 is CSAYESTIYF. CDR3 nucleotide sequence: TGCAGCGCCTACGAAAGCACCATATATTTT.

This rearrangement joins TRBV19 to TRBJ1-1, with 7 bases aligning to TRBD1. CDR1 LNHDA and CDR2 SQIVND come from the germline V gene (reference sequence). This CDR3 has 16 residues. V dropped 3 bases and J dropped 1; count of bases not matched to a gene: 8. The CDR3: CASSMVRGDKNTEAFF. CDR3 nucleotides: TGTGCCAGTAGTATGGTCAGGGGGGATAAGAACACTGAAGCTTTCTTT.

This clone was recorded a few times. The chain recombines TRBV30 with TRBJ1-4; 7 bases align to TRBD1. The V gene's germline CDR1 is GTSNPN and CDR2 SVGIG (reference sequence). V was clipped by 2 bases and J by 0 bases; unmatched bases: 3. CDR3 length: 15 residues. The CDR3 DNA reads as TGTGCCTGGAGTTCCGGGACAGCAACTAATGAAAAACTGTTTTTT. Its protein is CAWSSGTATNEKLFF.

The chain uses TRBV6-5 and TRBJ2-5; weak D call: TRBD2 (6 bases). The germline gives CDR1 MNHEY, CDR2 SVGAGI. This CDR3 spans 14 amino acids. V lost 8 bases and J lost 5, with 18 bases in between. CDR3 sequence (DNA): TGTGCCAGCGCCGGGACTTCGCGACTTGAGACCCAGTACTTC. Amino acid sequence: CASAGTSRLETQYF.

V gene TRBV11-2 combines with J gene TRBJ1-2; 8 bases fit TRBD1. This CDR3 is built from 18 residues. Germline V gives CDR1 SGHAT, CDR2 FQNNGV. Trimming removed 0 bases from V and 1 base from J; junction bases left unmatched: 10. DNA of the CDR3: TGTGCCAGCAGCTTAGATGTCATCCCCGGACAGGGTAACTATGGCTACACCTTC. It yields the protein CASSLDVIPGQGNYGYTF.

V usage is TRBV5-1 and J usage is TRBJ2-1, with 11 bases fitting TRBD2. Germline trimming cut 4 bases from V and 9 bases from J; bases unmatched to any gene: 9. This CDR3 comprises 15 residues. Germline V gene sequence: CDR1 SGHRS, CDR2 YFSETQ. The CDR3 nucleotides are TGCGCCAGCAGCCCAATGGGACTAGCGGAGGTTGAGCAGTTCTTC. Its translation: CASSPMGLAEVEQFF.

CDR3 DNA sequence: TGCGCCAGCAGCCAACCGGGACTAAGGTTCAGCAATGAGCAGTTCTTC. It codes for CASSQPGLRFSNEQFF. The rearrangement uses TRBV4-1 and TRBJ2-1; 7 bases match TRBD2. Germline V gene lookup returns CDR1 MGHRA and CDR2 YSYEKL. V shed 2 bases and J 6 bases; nucleotides not matched to a gene: 10. The CDR3 loop spans 16 amino acids.